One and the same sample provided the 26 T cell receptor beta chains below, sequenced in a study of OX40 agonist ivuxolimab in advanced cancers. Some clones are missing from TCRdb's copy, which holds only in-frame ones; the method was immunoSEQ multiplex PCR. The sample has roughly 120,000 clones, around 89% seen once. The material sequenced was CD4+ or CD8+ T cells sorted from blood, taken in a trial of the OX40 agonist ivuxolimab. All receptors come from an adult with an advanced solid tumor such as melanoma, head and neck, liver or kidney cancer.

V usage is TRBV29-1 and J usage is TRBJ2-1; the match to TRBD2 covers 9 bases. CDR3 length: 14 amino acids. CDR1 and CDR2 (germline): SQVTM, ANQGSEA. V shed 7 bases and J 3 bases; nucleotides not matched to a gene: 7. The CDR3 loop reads CSGERGAFYNEQFF. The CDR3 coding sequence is TGCAGCGGCGAGCGGGGGGCCTTCTACAATGAGCAGTTCTTC.

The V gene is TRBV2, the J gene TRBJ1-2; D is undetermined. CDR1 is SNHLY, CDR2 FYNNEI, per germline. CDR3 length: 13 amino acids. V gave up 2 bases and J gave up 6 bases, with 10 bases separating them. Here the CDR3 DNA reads TGTGCCAGCAGTGAAAGGGTACGAGATGGCTACACCTTC. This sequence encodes CASSERVRDGYTF.

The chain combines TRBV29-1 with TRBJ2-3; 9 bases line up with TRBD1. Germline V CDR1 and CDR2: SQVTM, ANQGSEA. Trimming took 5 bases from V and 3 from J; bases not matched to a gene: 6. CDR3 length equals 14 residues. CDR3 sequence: CSVQRGTGTDTQYF. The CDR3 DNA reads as TGCAGCGTTCAAAGAGGGACAGGGACAGATACGCAGTATTTT.

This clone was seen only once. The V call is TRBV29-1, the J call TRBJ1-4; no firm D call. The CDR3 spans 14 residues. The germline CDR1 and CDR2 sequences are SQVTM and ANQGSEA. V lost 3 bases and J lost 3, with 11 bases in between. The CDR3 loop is CSVDRGRANEKLFF. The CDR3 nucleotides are TGCAGCGTTGATAGAGGGCGTGCTAATGAAAAACTGTTTTTT.

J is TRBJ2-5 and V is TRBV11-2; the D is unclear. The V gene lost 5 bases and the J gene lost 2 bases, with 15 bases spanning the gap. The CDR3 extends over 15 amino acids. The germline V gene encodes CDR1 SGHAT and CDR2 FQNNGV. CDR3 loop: CASSTRRTIQETQYF. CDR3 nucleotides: TGTGCCAGCAGCACACGTCGGACGATACAAGAGACCCAGTACTTC.

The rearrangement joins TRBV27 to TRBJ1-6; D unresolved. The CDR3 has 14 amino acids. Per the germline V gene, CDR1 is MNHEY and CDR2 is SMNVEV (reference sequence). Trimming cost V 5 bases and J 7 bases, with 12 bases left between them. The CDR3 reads CASSALAANSPLHF. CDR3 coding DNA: TGTGCCAGCAGTGCCTTGGCAGCCAATTCACCCCTCCACTTT.

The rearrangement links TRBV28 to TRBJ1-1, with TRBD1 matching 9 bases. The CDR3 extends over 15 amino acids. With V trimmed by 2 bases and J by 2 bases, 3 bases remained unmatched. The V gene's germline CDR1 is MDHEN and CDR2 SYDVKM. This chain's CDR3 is CASSLPDRGNTEAFF. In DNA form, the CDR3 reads TGTGCCAGCAGTTTACCGGACAGGGGAAACACTGAAGCTTTCTTT.

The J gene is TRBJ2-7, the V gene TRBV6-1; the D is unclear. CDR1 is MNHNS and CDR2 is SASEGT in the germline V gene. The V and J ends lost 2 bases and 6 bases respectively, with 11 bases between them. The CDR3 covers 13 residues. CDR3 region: CASSERRGGEQYF. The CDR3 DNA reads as TGTGCCAGCAGTGAAAGACGAGGCGGCGAGCAGTACTTC.

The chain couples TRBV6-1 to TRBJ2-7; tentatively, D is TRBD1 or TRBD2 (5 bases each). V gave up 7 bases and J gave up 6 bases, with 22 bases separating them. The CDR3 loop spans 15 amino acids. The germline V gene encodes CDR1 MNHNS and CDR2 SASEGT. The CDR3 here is CASTPSGGTGSEQYF. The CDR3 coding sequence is TGTGCCAGCACCCCATCTGGGGGTACGGGATCCGAGCAGTACTTC.

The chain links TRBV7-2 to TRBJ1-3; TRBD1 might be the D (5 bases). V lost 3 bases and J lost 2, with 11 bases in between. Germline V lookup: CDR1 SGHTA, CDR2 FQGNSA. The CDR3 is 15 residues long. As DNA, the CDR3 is TGTGCCAGCAGCTTTGGGACTGCTCCTGGAAACACCATATATTTT. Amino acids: CASSFGTAPGNTIYF.

CDR3 nucleotide sequence: TGTGCCTCATCCTCTAGCGGATCCTACAATGAGCAGTTCTTC. Protein sequence: CASSSSGSYNEQFF. V usage is TRBV30 and J usage is TRBJ2-1; 7 bases are shared with TRBD2. Trimming took 7 bases from V and 1 from J; bases not matched to a gene: 7. Germline CDR1 is GTSNPN and CDR2 is SVGIG (reference sequence). The CDR3 has 14 amino acids.

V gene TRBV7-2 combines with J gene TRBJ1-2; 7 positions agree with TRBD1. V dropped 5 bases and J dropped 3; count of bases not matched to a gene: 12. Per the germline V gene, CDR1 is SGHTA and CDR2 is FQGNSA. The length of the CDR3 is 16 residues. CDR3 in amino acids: CASSPQPDRADYGYTF. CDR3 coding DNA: TGTGCCAGCAGCCCCCAGCCCGACAGGGCAGACTATGGCTACACCTTC.

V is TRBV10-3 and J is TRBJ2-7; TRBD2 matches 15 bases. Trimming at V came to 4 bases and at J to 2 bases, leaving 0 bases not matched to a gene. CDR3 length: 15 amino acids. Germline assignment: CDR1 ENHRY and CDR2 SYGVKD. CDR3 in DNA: TGTGCCATCAGTGGGACTAGCGGGGGGGCCTACGAGCAGTACTTC. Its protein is CAISGTSGGAYEQYF.

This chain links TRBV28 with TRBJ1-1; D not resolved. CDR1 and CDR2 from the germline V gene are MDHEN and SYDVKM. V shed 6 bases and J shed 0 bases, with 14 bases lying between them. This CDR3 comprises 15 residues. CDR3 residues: CASRTGSGMNTEAFF. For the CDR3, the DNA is TGTGCCAGCAGGACCGGGTCGGGCATGAACACTGAAGCTTTCTTT.

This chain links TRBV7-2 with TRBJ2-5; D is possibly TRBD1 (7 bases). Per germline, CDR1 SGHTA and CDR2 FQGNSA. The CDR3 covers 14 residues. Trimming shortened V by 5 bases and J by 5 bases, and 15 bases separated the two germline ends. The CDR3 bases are TGTGCCAGCAGCCGGCGGAGGGGGCGGGAGACCCAGTACTTC. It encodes CASSRRRGRETQYF.

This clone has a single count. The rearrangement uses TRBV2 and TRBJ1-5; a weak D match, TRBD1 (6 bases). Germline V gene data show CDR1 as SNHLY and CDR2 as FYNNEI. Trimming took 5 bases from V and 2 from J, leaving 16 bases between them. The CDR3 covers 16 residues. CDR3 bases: TGTGCCAGCAGTTTATCGAACGGGGGGCGCAATCAGCCCCAGCATTTT. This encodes CASSLSNGGRNQPQHF. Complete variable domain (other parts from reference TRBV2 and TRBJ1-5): EPEVTQTPSHQVTQMGQEVILRCVPISNHLYFYWYRQILGQKVEFLVSFYNNEISEKSEIFDDQFSVERPDGSNFTLKIRSTKLEDSAMYFCASSLSNGGRNQPQHFGDGTRLSIL.

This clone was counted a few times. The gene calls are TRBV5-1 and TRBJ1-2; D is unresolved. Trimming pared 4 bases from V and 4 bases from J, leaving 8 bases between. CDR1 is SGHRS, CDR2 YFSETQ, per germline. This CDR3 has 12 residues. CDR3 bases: TGCGCCAGCAGCCAGGACGTCTATGGCTACACCTTC. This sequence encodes CASSQDVYGYTF.

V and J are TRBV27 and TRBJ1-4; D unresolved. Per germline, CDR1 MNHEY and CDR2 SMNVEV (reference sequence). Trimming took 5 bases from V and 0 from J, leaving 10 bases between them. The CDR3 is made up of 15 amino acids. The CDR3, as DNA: TGTGCCAGCAGTCTCATACCCACAACTAATGAAAAACTGTTTTTT. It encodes CASSLIPTTNEKLFF.

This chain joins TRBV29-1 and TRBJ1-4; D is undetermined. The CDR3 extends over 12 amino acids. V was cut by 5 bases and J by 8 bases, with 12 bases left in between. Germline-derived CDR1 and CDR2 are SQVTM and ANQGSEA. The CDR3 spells CSVTQSGEKLFF. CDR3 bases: TGCAGCGTTACCCAGTCTGGGGAAAAACTGTTTTTT. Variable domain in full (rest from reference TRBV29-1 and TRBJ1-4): SAVISQKPSRDICQRGTSLTIQCQVDSQVTMMFWYRQQPGQSLTLIATANQGSEATYESGFVIDKFPISRPNLTFSTLTVSNMSPEDSSIYLCSVTQSGEKLFFGSGTQLSVL.

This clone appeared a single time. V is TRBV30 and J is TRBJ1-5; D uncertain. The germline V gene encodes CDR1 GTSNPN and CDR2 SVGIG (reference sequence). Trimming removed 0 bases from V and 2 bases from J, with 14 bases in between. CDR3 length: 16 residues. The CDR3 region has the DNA TGTGCCTGGAGTGTTGCGGGTTCATTGGGCAATCAGCCCCAGCATTTT. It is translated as CAWSVAGSLGNQPQHF. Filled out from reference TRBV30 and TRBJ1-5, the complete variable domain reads SQTIHQWPATLVQPVGSPLSLECTVEGTSNPNLYWYRQAAGRGLQLLFYSVGIGQISSEVPQNLSASRPQDRQFILSSKKLLLSDSGFYLCAWSVAGSLGNQPQHFGDGTRLSIL.

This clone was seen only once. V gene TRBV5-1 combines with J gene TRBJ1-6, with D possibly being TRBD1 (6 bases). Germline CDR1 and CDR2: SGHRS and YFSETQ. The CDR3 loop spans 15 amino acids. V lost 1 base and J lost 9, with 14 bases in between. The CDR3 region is CASSLTGTLASPLHF. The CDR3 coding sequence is TGCGCCAGCAGCTTGACAGGGACCCTCGCTTCACCCCTCCACTTT.

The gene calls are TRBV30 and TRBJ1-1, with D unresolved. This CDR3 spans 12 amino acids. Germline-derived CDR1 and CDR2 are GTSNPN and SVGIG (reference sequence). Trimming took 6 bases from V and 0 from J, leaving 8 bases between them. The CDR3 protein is CACHFMNTEAFF. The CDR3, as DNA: TGTGCCTGCCATTTCATGAACACTGAAGCTTTCTTT.

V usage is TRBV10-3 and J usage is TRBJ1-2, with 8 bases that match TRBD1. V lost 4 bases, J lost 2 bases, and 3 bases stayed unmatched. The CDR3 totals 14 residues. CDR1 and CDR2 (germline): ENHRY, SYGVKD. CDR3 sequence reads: CAISATGGNYGYTF. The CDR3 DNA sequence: TGTGCCATCAGTGCCACAGGGGGAAACTATGGCTACACCTTC.

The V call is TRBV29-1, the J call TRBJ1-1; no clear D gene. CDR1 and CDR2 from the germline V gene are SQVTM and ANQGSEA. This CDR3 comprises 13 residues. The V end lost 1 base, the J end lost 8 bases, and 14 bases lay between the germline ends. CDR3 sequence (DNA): TGCAGCGTTGAAGGGGCAGCCGGCGGGGAAGCTTTCTTT. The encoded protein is CSVEGAAGGEAFF.

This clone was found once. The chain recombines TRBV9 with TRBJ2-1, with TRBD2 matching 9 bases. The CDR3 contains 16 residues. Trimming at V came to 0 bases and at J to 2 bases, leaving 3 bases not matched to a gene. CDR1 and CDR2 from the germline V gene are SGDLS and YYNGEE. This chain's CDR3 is CASSVASGAAYNEQFF. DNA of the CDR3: TGTGCCAGCAGCGTAGCTAGCGGGGCGGCCTACAATGAGCAGTTCTTC.

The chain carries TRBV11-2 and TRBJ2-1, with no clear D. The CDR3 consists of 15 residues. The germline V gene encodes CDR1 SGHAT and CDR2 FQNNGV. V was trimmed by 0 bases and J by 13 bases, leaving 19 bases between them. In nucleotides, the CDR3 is TGTGCCAGCAGCTTAGATGCCGGGTCTCAGAGCCCCCAGTTCTTC. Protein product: CASSLDAGSQSPQFF.